Listed below are T cell receptor beta chains from one sample, sequenced in a study of control samples from healthy donors and cancer patients. Profiling relied on immunoSEQ multiplex PCR, and the TCRdb table lists in-frame clones only, not all of them. The table records approximately 100,000 clones, around nine tenths of them present only once. The sequencing input was blood. These receptors all come from a man aged 25 to 40 in good health. Both conserved end residues are part of each CDR3. D genes are given only for firm matches. Expanded clones get a size class; other rows say once, few or many, or leave the size out.

J | V | size | D | CDR3 | DNA
TRBJ2-2 | TRBV7-9 | . | . | CASSLVGGTGELFF | TGTGCCAGCAGCTTAGTAGGAGGAACCGGGGAGCTGTTTTTT
TRBJ1-2 | TRBV7-2 | . | . | CASSLAQGPTSGYTF | TGTGCCAGCAGCTTAGCGCAGGGTCCTACCTCCGGCTACACCTTC
TRBJ2-5 | TRBV6-5 | . | TRBD1 | CASPGGPYQETQYF | TGTGCCAGCCCAGGGGGCCCCTACCAAGAGACCCAGTACTTC
TRBJ1-1 | TRBV5-1 | . | TRBD1 | CASSLRQGNTEAFF | TGCGCCAGCAGCTTGAGACAGGGGAACACTGAAGCTTTCTTT
TRBJ2-5 | TRBV9 | . | . | CASSVGGSQETQYF | TGTGCCAGCAGCGTAGGGGGTAGCCAAGAGACCCAGTACTTC
TRBJ2-7 | TRBV4-1 | . | . | CASSQDLGSYEQYF | TGCGCCAGCAGCCAAGATCTCGGCAGCTACGAGCAGTACTTC
TRBJ2-1 | TRBV3-1/TRBV3-2 | . | . | CASSQERGEQFF | TGTGCCAGCAGCCAAGAGAGGGGTGAGCAGTTCTTC
TRBJ2-3 | TRBV7-2 | . | . | CASSLSFQGRYF | TGTGCCAGCAGCTTAAGTTTTCAGGGGAGGTATTTT
TRBJ1-5 | TRBV30 | . | TRBD1 | CAWSSSPGTGGQYSNQPQHF | TGTGCCTGGAGTTCCTCCCCCGGGACAGGGGGCCAATATAGCAATCAGCCCCAGCATTTT
TRBJ2-5 | TRBV5-1 | . | . | CASSPGQSETQYF | TGCGCCAGCAGTCCCGGACAGTCGGAGACCCAGTACTTC
TRBJ2-7 | TRBV5-1 | . | . | CASSSDIYEQYF | TGCGCCAGCAGCTCGGACATCTACGAGCAGTACTTC
TRBJ2-6 | TRBV5-4 | . | TRBD1 | CASSLGQGGLGANVLTF | TGTGCCAGCAGCCTGGGACAGGGAGGGCTCGGGGCCAACGTCCTGACTTTC
TRBJ2-7 | TRBV2 | . | . | CASTSQGYTTNYEQYF | TGTGCCAGCACCTCCCAGGGCTACACGACGAACTACGAGCAGTACTTC
TRBJ1-6 | TRBV6-4 | few | . | CAPGASPLHF | TGTGCCCCGGGGGCTTCACCCCTCCACTTT
TRBJ2-3 | TRBV7-9 | . | . | CASSLVSGFSTDTQYF | TGTGCCAGCAGCTTAGTGAGCGGATTTAGCACAGATACGCAGTATTTT
TRBJ2-3 | TRBV11-1 | once | . | CASSLVEGSTDTQYF | TGTGCCAGCAGCTTAGTGGAGGGGAGCACAGATACGCAGTATTTT
TRBJ1-4 | TRBV7-9 | . | . | CASSPRDGNEKLFF | TGTGCCAGCAGTCCCCGGGACGGTAATGAAAAACTGTTTTTT
TRBJ1-5 | TRBV18 | . | . | CASSPDGGRQPQHF | TGTGCCAGCTCACCAGATGGAGGGAGACAGCCCCAGCATTTT
TRBJ2-5 | TRBV5-5 | . | TRBD1 | CASSLLIQGKETQYF | TGTGCCAGCAGCTTGTTGATACAGGGGAAAGAGACCCAGTACTTC
TRBJ2-7 | TRBV5-4 | . | . | CASSLSPGSHEQYF | TGTGCCAGCAGCTTGTCTCCAGGGAGCCACGAGCAGTACTTC
TRBJ1-5 | TRBV19 | . | TRBD1 | CASSIPRQGNNQPQHF | TGTGCCAGTAGTATTCCCCGACAGGGCAACAATCAGCCCCAGCATTTT
TRBJ2-5 | TRBV7-3 | . | TRBD1 | CASSLDRGQTQYF | TGTGCCAGCAGCCTTGACAGGGGTCAGACCCAGTACTTC
TRBJ2-5 | TRBV5-6 | . | TRBD2 | CASSLGPGGETQYF | TGTGCCAGCAGCTTGGGCCCGGGAGGAGAGACCCAGTACTTC
TRBJ2-5 | TRBV27 | . | . | CASSFRGGETQYF | TGTGCCAGCAGTTTTCGAGGGGGTGAGACCCAGTACTTC
TRBJ2-1 | TRBV27 | . | TRBD2 | CASSFLPGGQQEQFF | TGTGCCAGCAGTTTTCTCCCGGGGGGGCAACAGGAGCAGTTCTTC
TRBJ2-1 | TRBV9 | . | . | CASSVPGYNEQFF | TGTGCCAGCAGCGTACCAGGATACAATGAGCAGTTCTTC
TRBJ2-2 | TRBV9 | . | . | CASSGGSGTVNTGELFF | TGTGCCAGCAGCGGAGGGTCCGGGACGGTGAACACCGGGGAGCTGTTTTTT
TRBJ2-5 | TRBV28 | . | . | CASSSSGIETQYF | TGTGCCAGCAGCTCGTCCGGGATAGAGACCCAGTACTTC
TRBJ1-5 | TRBV12-3/TRBV12-4 | . | . | CASSLGHAQPQHF | TGTGCCAGCAGTTTAGGACACGCTCAGCCCCAGCATTTT
TRBJ1-1 | TRBV3-1/TRBV3-2 | few | TRBD1 | CASSQDPGQMNTEAFF | TGTGCCAGCAGCCAAGACCCGGGACAGATGAACACTGAAGCTTTCTTT
TRBJ1-3 | TRBV5-1 | . | TRBD1 | CASSGGSTGGGNTIYF | TGCGCCAGCAGCGGAGGATCAACAGGGGGTGGAAACACCATATATTTT
TRBJ2-1 | TRBV10-3 | . | TRBD1 | CAINSGQGREFF | TGTGCCATCAATTCGGGACAGGGAAGAGAGTTCTTC
TRBJ1-5 | TRBV4-1 | . | . | CASSQAVSQPQHF | TGCGCCAGCAGCCAAGCGGTTAGTCAGCCCCAGCATTTT
TRBJ2-3 | TRBV4-1 | . | . | CASSQEGVRVTDTQYF | TGCGCCAGCAGCCAAGAGGGGGTGAGGGTCACAGATACGCAGTATTTT
TRBJ1-4 | TRBV30 | . | . | CAWRSVGEKLFF | TGTGCCTGGAGATCGGTGGGTGAAAAACTGTTTTTT
TRBJ2-1 | TRBV4-1 | . | . | CASSQDSGVSEQFF | TGCGCCAGCAGCCAAGACTCAGGGGTGAGTGAGCAGTTCTTC
TRBJ2-5 | TRBV7-9 | . | TRBD2 | CASGRGGEETQYF | TGTGCCAGCGGCCGCGGGGGTGAAGAGACCCAGTACTTC
TRBJ2-1 | TRBV5-1 | . | . | CASSLGAWPPEQFF | TGCGCCAGCAGCTTGGGGGCGTGGCCCCCTGAGCAGTTCTTC
TRBJ1-2 | TRBV11-2 | . | . | CASSFITGAVNYGYTF | TGTGCCAGCAGCTTTATCACAGGAGCCGTAAACTATGGCTACACCTTC
TRBJ1-1 | TRBV9 | . | . | CASSPLFTEAFF | TGTGCCAGCAGCCCCCTGTTTACTGAAGCTTTCTTT
TRBJ2-5 | TRBV2 | . | TRBD1 | CASTGGQGAWETQYF | TGTGCCAGCACCGGTGGACAGGGGGCCTGGGAGACCCAGTACTTC
TRBJ2-2 | TRBV5-1 | . | TRBD2 | CASSLEAGAGELFF | TGCGCCAGCAGCTTGGAGGCGGGGGCCGGGGAGCTGTTTTTT
TRBJ1-1 | TRBV7-2 | . | TRBD1 | CASSYVSGTGNTEAFF | TGTGCCAGCAGCTACGTTTCCGGGACAGGGAACACTGAAGCTTTCTTT
TRBJ2-7 | TRBV27 | . | TRBD2 | CASSSPRLGLAGGSSYEQYF | TGTGCCAGCAGCTCCCCCCGCTTGGGACTAGCGGGTGGGAGCTCCTACGAGCAGTACTTC